This T cell receptor beta chain was retrieved from a study of identical twins. The study's findings and limits: The abundant beta clonotypes from cord blood had fewer insertions, and memory repertoires had none of this. The study reached conclusions through statistical analysis that was cross-sectional, not following the same donors.

This clonotype was observed a handful of times. As yet, its antigen is unknown. The CDR3 is 13 residues long. Germline values: CDR1 LNHDA, CDR2 SQIVND (reference sequence). The V and J ends lost 6 bases and 7 bases respectively, with 14 bases between them. TCRdb reanalysed the 5' RACE reads using MiXCR and keeps one entry per CDR3 protein. The sample includes roughly 770,000 distinct CDR3 sequences, 15% to 20% of them seen just once. These same data were also listed under a study on T cells expressing NK-cell markers. Per that study: In several experiments, sorting was confined to alpha-beta TCR T cells through use of an anti-gamma-delta TCR antibody.

This sequence joins TRBV19 and TRBJ2-3; D call uncertain. Material: PBMCs. The TCR comes from a woman aged 18 to 35 in good health. CDR3 in amino acids: CASRSRRRHTQYF. The CDR3 DNA is TGTGCCAGTAGGAGTCGGCGTCGCCATACGCAGTATTTT.